Following are 11 T cell receptor beta chains from one sample sequenced in a study of regulatory T cells in long-lasting Graves disease. Both iRepertoire HTBI primers and Arm-PCR of CDR3 regions were used to build the TCR beta libraries. MiXCR, applied by TCRdb to the multiplex PCR reads, yields one record per CDR3 protein. The table includes around 460,000 distinct CDR3 sequences, under 25% detected once. The time point here: persistent/refractory GD, antithyroid drugs over 5 years with positive TRAb. PBMC-extracted RNA yielded the TCR library. This specimen consisted of peripheral blood mononuclear cells (PBMCs), obtained when the disease was refractory, from a patient treated with antithyroid drugs. The source is a female donor with Graves disease.

The sample holds many counts of this clonotype. The V and J genes are TRBV6-1 and TRBJ2-2; D perhaps matches TRBD1 (5 bases). V was clipped by 6 bases and J by 1 base, with 12 bases between them. Germline lookup yields CDR1 MNHNS and CDR2 SASEGT. The CDR3 is 15 amino acids. This CDR3 is CASRPRQMNTGELFF. The DNA for the CDR3 is TGTGCCAGCAGGCCGCGACAGATGAACACCGGGGAGCTGTTTTTT.

This clonotype showed up many times. The chain carries TRBV20-1 and TRBJ1-4; D is uncertain. The length of the CDR3 is 14 residues. Germline V gene data show CDR1 as DFQATT and CDR2 as SNEGSKA (reference sequence). Trimming removed 3 bases from V and 4 bases from J, with 12 bases in between. In DNA form, the CDR3 reads TGCAGTGCTAGGGGTATGGGTGGTAATGAAAAACTGTTTTTT. The encoded protein is CSARGMGGNEKLFF.

This clonotype was observed a handful of times. The V and J genes are TRBV5-1 and TRBJ1-2; 7 positions match TRBD1. This CDR3 has 12 residues. The V gene end was trimmed by 3 bases and the J gene end by 6 bases; junction bases not matched to a gene: 2. The germline gives CDR1 SGHRS, CDR2 YFSETQ. The CDR3 sequence: CASSWDSNGYTF. The DNA of the CDR3 is TGCGCCAGCAGCTGGGACAGTAATGGCTACACCTTC.

V usage is TRBV19 and J usage is TRBJ1-1, with unresolved D. The V end was cut by 7 bases, the J end by 4 bases, with 13 bases between. The CDR3 loop spans 13 amino acids. CDR1 LNHDA and CDR2 SQIVND come from the germline V gene (reference sequence). CDR3 sequence: CASNVIGSTEAFF. In DNA, the CDR3 is TGTGCCAGTAACGTCATTGGATCCACTGAAGCTTTCTTT.

The chain links TRBV6-1 to TRBJ2-4; 7 positions match TRBD1. The V gene end was trimmed by 6 bases and the J gene end by 1 base; junction bases not matched to a gene: 6. The CDR3 consists of 15 residues. Per the germline V gene, CDR1 is MNHNS and CDR2 is SASEGT. The CDR3 protein is CASRNPGQAKNIQYF. Here the CDR3 DNA reads TGTGCCAGCAGGAATCCGGGACAGGCCAAAAACATTCAGTACTTC.

With respect to this clonotype: With a much larger clone just one base away, this may be a read error. The chain employs TRBV7-2 and TRBJ1-1; weak D call: TRBD1 (5 bases). The CDR3 runs 13 residues. CDR1 and CDR2 (germline): SGHTA, FQGNSA. V was trimmed by 8 bases and J by 3 bases, leaving 13 bases between them. The CDR3 sequence: CASGPDTYTEAFF. CDR3 sequence (DNA): TGTGCCAGCGGCCCGGACACTTACACTGAAGCTTTCTTT.

The sample holds many counts of this clonotype. V usage is TRBV27 and J usage is TRBJ2-2; 7 bases fit TRBD1. The CDR3 sequence is 15 residues long. In germline, CDR1 is MNHEY, CDR2 SMNVEV (reference sequence). V lost 6 bases, J lost 4 bases, and 8 bases stayed unmatched. For the CDR3, the DNA is TGTGCCAGCAGCCTGACAGGGATCGGCACCGGGGAGCTGTTTTTT. It codes for CASSLTGIGTGELFF.

At least ten counts were recorded for this clonotype. The CDR3 DNA follows: TGCGCCAGCAGCTTGGTACAGCAGAACACTGAAGCTTTCTTT. This sequence encodes CASSLVQQNTEAFF. V gene TRBV5-1 combines with J gene TRBJ1-1, with D uncertain. V was cut by 0 bases and J by 1 base, with 7 bases left in between. The germline V gene encodes CDR1 SGHRS and CDR2 YFSETQ. This CDR3 has 14 residues.

This clonotype was recorded a few times. CDR3 sequence (DNA): TGTGCCAGCGGTATTTATCCATCTTTCGGAGGACACCCGAACACCATATATTTT. The encoded protein is CASGIYPSFGGHPNTIYF. The V gene is TRBV27, the J gene TRBJ1-3; maybe TRBD1 (5 bases). CDR1 MNHEY and CDR2 SMNVEV come from the germline V gene (reference sequence). V dropped 8 bases and J dropped 7 bases, with 30 bases sitting between them. CDR3 length: 18 amino acids.

This clonotype has only a few counts. This rearrangement joins TRBV19 to TRBJ1-5, with a weak D call TRBD1 (5 bases). The CDR3 runs 16 residues. From germline, CDR1 is LNHDA and CDR2 SQIVND (reference sequence). V lost 0 bases, J lost 3 bases, and 12 bases lay in between. The CDR3 protein is CASSIEGAPFNQPQHF. CDR3 sequence (DNA): TGTGCCAGTAGTATAGAAGGGGCACCGTTCAATCAGCCCCAGCATTTT.

This clonotype has a handful of counts. The chain combines TRBV5-6 with TRBJ1-3; the D gene is possibly TRBD1 (6 bases). The CDR3 is 16 residues long. The germline CDR1 and CDR2 sequences are SGHDT and YYEEEE. Trimming pared 4 bases from V and 4 bases from J, leaving 18 bases between. The CDR3 nucleotides read TGTGCCAGCAGCCCGAGTTTCGGGGGGACAGGAAACACCATATATTTT. This gives the protein CASSPSFGGTGNTIYF.